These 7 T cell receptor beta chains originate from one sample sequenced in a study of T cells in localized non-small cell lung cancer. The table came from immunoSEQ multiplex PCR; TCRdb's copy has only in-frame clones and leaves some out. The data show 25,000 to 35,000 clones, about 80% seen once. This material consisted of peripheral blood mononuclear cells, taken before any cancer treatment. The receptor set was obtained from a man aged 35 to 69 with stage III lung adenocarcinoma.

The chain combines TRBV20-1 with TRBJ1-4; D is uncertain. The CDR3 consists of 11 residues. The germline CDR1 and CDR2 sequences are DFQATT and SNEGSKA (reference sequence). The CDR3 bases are TGCAGCGTCCTGCGGAATGAAAAACTGTTTTTT. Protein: CSVLRNEKLFF.

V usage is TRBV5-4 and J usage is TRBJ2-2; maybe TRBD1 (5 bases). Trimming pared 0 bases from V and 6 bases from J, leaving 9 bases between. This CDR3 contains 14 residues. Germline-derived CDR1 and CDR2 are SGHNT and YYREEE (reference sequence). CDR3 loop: CASSLVVGAGELFF. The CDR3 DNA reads TGTGCCAGCAGCTTGGTTGTAGGGGCCGGGGAGCTGTTTTTT.

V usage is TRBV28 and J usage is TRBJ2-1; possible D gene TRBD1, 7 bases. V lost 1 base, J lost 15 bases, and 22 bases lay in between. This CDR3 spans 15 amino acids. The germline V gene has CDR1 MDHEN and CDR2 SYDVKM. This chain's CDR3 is CASSLSPPNRGGRFF. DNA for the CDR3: TGTGCCAGCAGTTTATCACCCCCGAACAGGGGAGGTCGGTTCTTC. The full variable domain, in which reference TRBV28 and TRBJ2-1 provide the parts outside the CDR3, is DVKVTQSSRYLVKRTGEKVFLECVQDMDHENMFWYRQDPGLGLRLIYFSYDVKMKEKGDIPEGYSVSREKKERFSLILESASTNQTSMYLCASSLSPPNRGGRFFGPGTRLTVL.

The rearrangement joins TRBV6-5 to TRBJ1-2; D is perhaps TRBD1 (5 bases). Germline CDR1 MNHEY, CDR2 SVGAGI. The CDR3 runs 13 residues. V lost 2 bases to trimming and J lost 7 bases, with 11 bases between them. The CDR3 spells CASSYRQGSGYTF. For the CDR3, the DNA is TGTGCCAGCAGTTACCGGCAGGGTAGTGGCTACACCTTC.

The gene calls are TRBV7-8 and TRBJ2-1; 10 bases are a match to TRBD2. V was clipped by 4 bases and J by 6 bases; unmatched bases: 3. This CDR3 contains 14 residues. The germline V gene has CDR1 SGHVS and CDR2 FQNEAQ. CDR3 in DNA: TGTGCCAGCAGCTCCTGGACTAGCGGCAATGAGCAGTTCTTC. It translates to CASSSWTSGNEQFF.

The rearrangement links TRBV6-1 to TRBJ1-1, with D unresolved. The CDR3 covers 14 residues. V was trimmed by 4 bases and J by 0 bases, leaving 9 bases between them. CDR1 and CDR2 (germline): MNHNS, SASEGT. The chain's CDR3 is CASSALHVNTEAFF. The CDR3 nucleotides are TGTGCCAGCAGTGCGTTACATGTGAACACTGAAGCTTTCTTT.

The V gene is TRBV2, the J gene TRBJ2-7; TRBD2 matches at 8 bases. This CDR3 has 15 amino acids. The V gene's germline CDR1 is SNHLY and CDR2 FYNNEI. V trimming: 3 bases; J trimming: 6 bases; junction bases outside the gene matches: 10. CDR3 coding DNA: TGTGCCAGCAGTGATCGGGAGGGACGAGGGACCGAGCAGTACTTC. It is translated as CASSDREGRGTEQYF. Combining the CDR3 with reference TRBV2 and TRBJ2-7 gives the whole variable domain EPEVTQTPSHQVTQMGQEVILRCVPISNHLYFYWYRQILGQKVEFLVSFYNNEISEKSEIFDDQFSVERPDGSNFTLKIRSTKLEDSAMYFCASSDREGRGTEQYFGPGTRLTVT.